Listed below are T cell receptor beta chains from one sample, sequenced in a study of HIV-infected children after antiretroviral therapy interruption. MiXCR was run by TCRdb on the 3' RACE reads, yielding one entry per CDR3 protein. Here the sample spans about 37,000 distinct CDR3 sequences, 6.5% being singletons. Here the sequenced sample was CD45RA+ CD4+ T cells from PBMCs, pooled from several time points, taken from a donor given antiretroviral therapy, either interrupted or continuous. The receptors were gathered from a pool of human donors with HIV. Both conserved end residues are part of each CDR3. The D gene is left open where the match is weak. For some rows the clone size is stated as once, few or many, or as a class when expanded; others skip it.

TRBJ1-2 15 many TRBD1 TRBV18 TGTGCCAGCTCACCTACGACAGGGGGAGACTATGGCTACACCTTC CASSPTTGGDYGYTF
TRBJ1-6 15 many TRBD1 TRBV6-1 TGTGCCAGCAGTGAGGACAGGGTTTTTTATTCACCCCTCCACTTT CASSEDRVFYSPLHF
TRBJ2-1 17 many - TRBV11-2 TGTGCCAGCAGCTACGGCGCCCGGGACAAGACAGACAATGAGCAGTTCTTC CASSYGARDKTDNEQFF
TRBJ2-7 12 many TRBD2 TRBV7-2 TGTGCCAGCAGCCAACCGGGGGGAGAGCAGTACTTC CASSQPGGEQYF
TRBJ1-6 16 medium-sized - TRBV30 TGTGCCTGGAGCGTTCAGAAAATATCCTATAATTCGCCCCTCTACTTT CAWSVQKISYNSPLYF
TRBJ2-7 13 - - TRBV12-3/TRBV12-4 TGTGCCAGCAGTCCCACAGGGTTCTACGAGCAGTACTTC CASSPTGFYEQYF
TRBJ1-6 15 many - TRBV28 TGTGCCAGCAGGCCCGTGGGAAGGCTCGGTTCACCCCTCCACTTT CASRPVGRLGSPLHF
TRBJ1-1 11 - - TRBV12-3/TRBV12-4 TGTGCCAGCAGTTTGGGGGGGAGGGCTTTCTTT CASSLGGRAFF
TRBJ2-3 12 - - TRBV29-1 TGCAGCGTTGAACGAAGCACAGATACGCAGTATTTT CSVERSTDTQYF
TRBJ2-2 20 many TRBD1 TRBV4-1 TGCGCCAGCAGCCAGGCCTTCCCGGTCCGGGACAGGGGGCGCGCCGGGGAGCTGTTTTTT CASSQAFPVRDRGRAGELFF
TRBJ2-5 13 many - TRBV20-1 TGCAGTGCTAGAGAAGTGGGCCAAGAGACCCAGTACTTC CSAREVGQETQYF
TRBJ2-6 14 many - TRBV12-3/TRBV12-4 TGTGCCAGCAGTCGTCAAGGTGGGGCCAACGTCCTGACTTTC CASSRQGGANVLTF
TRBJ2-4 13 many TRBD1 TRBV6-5 TGTGCCAGCAGGCCGGGACAGAAAAACATTCAGTACTTC CASRPGQKNIQYF
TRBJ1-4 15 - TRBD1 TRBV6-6 TGTGCCAGCCGCCTCCGAGGGGGCCCGAATGAAAAACTGTTTTTT CASRLRGGPNEKLFF
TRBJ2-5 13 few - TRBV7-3 TGTGCCAGCAGCTTAAACCCGGGGGAGACCCAGTACTTC CASSLNPGETQYF
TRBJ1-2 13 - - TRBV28 TGTGCCAGCGGGAGGGGGACCTCTTATGGCTACACCTTC CASGRGTSYGYTF
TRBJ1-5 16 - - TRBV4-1 TGCGCCAGCAGCCACCCGTCAGATGTGTCGGTTCAGCCCCAGCATTTT CASSHPSDVSVQPQHF
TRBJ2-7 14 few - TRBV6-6 TGTGCCAGCGGTGAGAGACTGGGGGGCTATGAACAGTACTTC CASGERLGGYEQYF
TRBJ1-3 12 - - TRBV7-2 TGTGCCAGCAGCTTCCCTGGAAACACCATATATTTT CASSFPGNTIYF
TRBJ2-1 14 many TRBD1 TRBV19 TGTGCCAGTAAGACAGGGGACTCCTACAATGAGCAGTTCTTC CASKTGDSYNEQFF
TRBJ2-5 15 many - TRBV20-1 TGCAGTGCTAGAGTTGTGGCTAGGGGTCAAGAGACCCAGTACTTC CSARVVARGQETQYF
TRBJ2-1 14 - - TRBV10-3 TGTGCCATCAGTGAGTCGAAGCAATACAATGAGCAGTTCTTC CAISESKQYNEQFF
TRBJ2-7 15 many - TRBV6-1 TGTGCCAGCAGCGAGCGAACAGGATTCAACTACGAGCAGTACTTC CASSERTGFNYEQYF
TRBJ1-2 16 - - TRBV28 TGTGCCAGCAGTTCCAAAGGACAGTCCCGGGCTAGGGGCTACACCTTC CASSSKGQSRARGYTF
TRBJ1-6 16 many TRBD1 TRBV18 TGTGCCAGCTCACAAGTCGACAGGGTGGGAAATTCACCCCTCCACTTT CASSQVDRVGNSPLHF
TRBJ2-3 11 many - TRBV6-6 TGTGCCAGCAGCAACACAGATACGCAGTATTTT CASSNTDTQYF
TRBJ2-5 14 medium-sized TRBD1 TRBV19 TGTGCCAGTAGTCCACGACAGGGGCGAGAGACCCAGTACTTC CASSPRQGRETQYF
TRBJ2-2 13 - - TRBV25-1 TGTGCCAGCAGTGACAGGCCCACCGGGGAGCTGTTTTTT CASSDRPTGELFF
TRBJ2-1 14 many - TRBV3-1 TGTGCCAGCAGCCCCATAAGCTCCTACAATGAGCAGTTCTTC CASSPISSYNEQFF
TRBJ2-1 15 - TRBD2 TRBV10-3 TGTGCCATCAGTCAAAGCGGGGGGGATTTAAATGAGCAGTTCTTC CAISQSGGDLNEQFF
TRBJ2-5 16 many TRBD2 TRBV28 TGTGCCAGCAGCTCGACTAGCGGGGGGCCACGAGAGACCCAGTACTTC CASSSTSGGPRETQYF
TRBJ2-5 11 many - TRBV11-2 TGTGCCAGCAGCTCCTATGGGTCCCAGTACTTC CASSSYGSQYF
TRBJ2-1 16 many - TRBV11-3 TGTGCCAGCAGCTTAGCCCCGGGCCGGGGTAGCAATGAGCAGTTCTTC CASSLAPGRGSNEQFF
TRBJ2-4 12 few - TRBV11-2 TGTGCCAGCAGCTCCATTTTTAGCATTCAGTACTTC CASSSIFSIQYF
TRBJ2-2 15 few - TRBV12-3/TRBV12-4 TGTGCCAGCAGCCAATGGACGGAACCCACCGGGGAGCTGTTTTTT CASSQWTEPTGELFF
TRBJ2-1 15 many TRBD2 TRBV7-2 TGTGCCAGCAGTCCGGCTAGCGGGGAGCGGGATGAGCAGTTCTTC CASSPASGERDEQFF
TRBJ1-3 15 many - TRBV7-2 TGTGCCAGCAGCTTACAGGGGTTCTCTGGAAACACCATATATTTT CASSLQGFSGNTIYF
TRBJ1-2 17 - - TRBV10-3 TGTGCCATCAGCGACGCGGACGGAAGCGGGGGGAACTATGGCTACACCTTC CAISDADGSGGNYGYTF
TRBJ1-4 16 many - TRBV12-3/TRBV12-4 TGTGCCAGCAGTTTCGCCAGGGGCGGAACTAATGAAAAACTGTTTTTT CASSFARGGTNEKLFF
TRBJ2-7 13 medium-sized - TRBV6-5 TGTGCCAGCATTGGAACTGGGGGGGCTGAACAGTACTTC CASIGTGGAEQYF
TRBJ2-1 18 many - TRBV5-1 TGCGCCAGCAGCACTGGTCACCCCTCCACAGGTTTCTACAATGAGCAGTTCTTC CASSTGHPSTGFYNEQFF
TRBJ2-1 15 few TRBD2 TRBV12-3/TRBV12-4 TGTGCCAGCAGTCGGGGACTAGCGGGTTACAATGAGCAGTTCTTC CASSRGLAGYNEQFF
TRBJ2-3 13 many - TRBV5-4 TGTGCCAGCAGCTTGGGAGGCACAGATACGCAGTATTTT CASSLGGTDTQYF
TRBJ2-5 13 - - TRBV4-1 TGCGCCAGCAGCCAACGGCAACAAGAGACCCAGTACTTC CASSQRQQETQYF
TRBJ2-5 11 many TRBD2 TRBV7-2 TGTGCCAGCGGGGGGGGAGAGACCCAGTACTTC CASGGGETQYF
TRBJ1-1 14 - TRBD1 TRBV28 TGTGCCAGCAGGACAGGGGGCGGTGGCACTGAAGCTTTCTTT CASRTGGGGTEAFF
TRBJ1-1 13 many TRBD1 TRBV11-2 TGTGCCAGCAGCCCGGACAGGGGTACTGAAGCTTTCTTT CASSPDRGTEAFF
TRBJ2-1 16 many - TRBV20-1 TGCAGTGCCCTCACCGACCGCCCCCAGAACTACAATGAGCAGTTCTTC CSALTDRPQNYNEQFF
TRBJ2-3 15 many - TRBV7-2 TGTGCCAGCAGAAACCCGGGACTGGCGACAGATACGCAGTATTTT CASRNPGLATDTQYF
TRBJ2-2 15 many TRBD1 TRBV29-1 TGCAGCGTTTGGGGGGCACAGGGGGGCACCGGGGAGCTGTTTTTT CSVWGAQGGTGELFF
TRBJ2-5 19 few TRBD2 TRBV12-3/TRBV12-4 TGTGCCAGCAGCCGTCGGCCCCTGTACGCGGGGGGGGAGGGAAAGACCCAGTACTTC CASSRRPLYAGGEGKTQYF
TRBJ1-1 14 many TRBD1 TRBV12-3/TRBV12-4 TGTGCCAGCACCCCAGACAGGGGTAGGACTGAAGCTTTCTTT CASTPDRGRTEAFF
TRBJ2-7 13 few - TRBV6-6 TGTGCCAGCGGTTGGGACTGGGGGTATGAACAGTACTTC CASGWDWGYEQYF
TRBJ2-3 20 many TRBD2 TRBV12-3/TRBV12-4 TGTGCCAGCAGTTTGTTCCTCTGGACTAGCGGGAGCCGAAGCACAGATACGCAGTATTTT CASSLFLWTSGSRSTDTQYF
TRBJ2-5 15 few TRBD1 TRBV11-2 TGTGCCAGCAGCACAACAGGGGTTTTAGGAGAGACCCAGTACTTC CASSTTGVLGETQYF
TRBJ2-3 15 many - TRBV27 TGTGCCAGCAGACGAGAGCGGGCCTACACAGATACGCAGTATTTT CASRRERAYTDTQYF
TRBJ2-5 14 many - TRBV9 TGTGCCAGCAGCCCCCGGTCCTCCGAGGAGACCCAGTACTTC CASSPRSSEETQYF
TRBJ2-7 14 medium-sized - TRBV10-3 TGTGCCAGCGGTGATGCCGACAGCTCCTATGAACAGTACTTC CASGDADSSYEQYF
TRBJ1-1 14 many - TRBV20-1 TGCAGTGCCAGAGACCGGGCAGGGCCCACTGAAGCTTTCTTT CSARDRAGPTEAFF
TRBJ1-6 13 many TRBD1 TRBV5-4 TGTGCCAGCAGCCAAGACAGGGTTTCACCCCTCCACTTT CASSQDRVSPLHF